This T cell receptor beta chain was recorded in a study of cytomegalovirus exposure and HLA in healthy donors. For the study at large: An early release of data contained 75 million to 100 million unique TCRs, which came from HLA-typed donors.

The PCR made use of 60 Vbeta and 13 Jbeta primers. Repertoires were generated with immunoSEQ multiplex PCR, while TCRdb's copy carries only in-frame clones and drops some. The sample lists approximately 150,000 clones; just over 75% were seen once. Study results and caveats: Around 160 TCR beta chains were listed as cytomegalovirus-associated.

This clone occurred a few times. What it binds is unknown. Germline-derived CDR1 and CDR2 are SGHTA and FQGNSA. V lost 4 bases, J lost 3 bases, and 16 bases lay in between. The CDR3 is 16 residues long. The chain is built from TRBV7-2 and TRBJ2-1, with D maybe TRBD2 (7 bases). The receptor's source is a woman aged 30 to 39 in good health and CMV-seropositive. The sample taken for sequencing was PBMCs. The CDR3 region has the DNA TGTGCCAGCAGCTCCCAGGGGCGGGAGTACTACAATGAGCAGTTCTTC. This codes for CASSSQGREYYNEQFF. The full variable domain, rest sourced from reference TRBV7-2 and TRBJ2-1, is GAGVSQSPSNKVTEKGKDVELRCDPISGHTALYWYRQSLGQGLEFLIYFQGNSAPDKSGLPSDRFSAERTGGSVSTLTIQRTQQEDSAVYLCASSSQGREYYNEQFFGPGTRLTVL.